Each of the 31 T cell receptor beta chains below was sequenced from the same sample in a study of blood T cell repertoires in COVID-19. Sequencing used immunoSEQ multiplex PCR; TCRdb keeps in-frame clones, though not all of them. The sample has 200,000 to 250,000 clones, roughly 89% seen once. Sample: PBMCs or T cells enriched from blood (not recorded which). These receptors were taken from a young man with acute COVID-19.

The chain links TRBV14 to TRBJ1-1; D perhaps matches TRBD1 (5 bases). CDR1 SGHDN and CDR2 FVKESK come from the germline V gene. Trimming took off 1 base at V and 7 bases at J, with 13 bases between the two ends. The CDR3 extends over 14 amino acids. The CDR3 DNA reads TGTGCCAGCAGCCAAGTGGGGGGGTACTTTGAAGCTTTCTTT. The encoded protein is CASSQVGGYFEAFF.

CDR3 DNA: TGTGCCAGCAGCTTGTTTTCAGGGGACGGAAACACCATATATTTT. Encoded protein: CASSLFSGDGNTIYF. The chain carries TRBV5-4 and TRBJ1-3; D is possibly TRBD1 (6 bases). V gave up 1 base and J gave up 4 bases, with 12 bases separating them. Germline V gene data show CDR1 as SGHNT and CDR2 as YYREEE (reference sequence). There are 15 residues in the CDR3.

CDR3 coding DNA: TGTGCCAGCAGTAGCAGGGGGCGAACCTACACTGAAGCTTTCTTT. It translates to CASSSRGRTYTEAFF. The rearrangement uses TRBV28 and TRBJ1-1, with TRBD1 identical over 8 bases. The CDR3 extends over 15 amino acids. Germline V gives CDR1 MDHEN, CDR2 SYDVKM. V shed 5 bases, J shed 3 bases, and the junction held 8 bases outside the gene matches.

The chain recombines TRBV4-3 with TRBJ2-7; TRBD1 aligns across 7 bases. Germline V lookup: CDR1 LGHNA, CDR2 YSLEER. The CDR3 has 14 residues. J lost 7 bases, V lost 0 bases, and 6 bases had no gene match. The CDR3, as DNA: TGCGCCAGCAGCCAAGAAAGGGGGCAGAGGGAGCAGTACTTC. It is translated as CASSQERGQREQYF.

This rearrangement joins TRBV10-2 to TRBJ1-2; 8 positions match TRBD1. Germline values: CDR1 WSHSY, CDR2 SAAADI. The CDR3 is made up of 16 amino acids. Trimming took 7 bases from V and 0 from J; bases not matched to a gene: 10. CDR3 DNA sequence: TGCGCCAGCACCAAAGGAGGGACAGGTTCTAACTATGGCTACACCTTC. Its translation is CASTKGGTGSNYGYTF.

This clone was seen a handful of times. CDR3 amino acids: CASSWYSGHETQYF. In nucleotides, the CDR3 is TGTGCCAGCAGTTGGTATAGCGGGCATGAGACCCAGTACTTC. The chain couples TRBV6-2 or TRBV6-3 to TRBJ2-5; 7 bases map to TRBD2. There are 14 residues in the CDR3. The junction had 7 bases not matched to a gene; V was cut back by 4 bases and J by 5 bases. Germline CDR1 and CDR2: MNHEY and SVGEGT.

The chain has TRBV28 and TRBJ2-7, with no clear D. The CDR3 is made up of 14 amino acids. Deletions cut 3 bases from V and 5 bases from J, with 14 bases between. In germline, CDR1 is MDHEN, CDR2 SYDVKM. In DNA form, the CDR3 reads TGTGCCAGCAGTTTGAAACACCTCGTCAACGAGCAGTACTTC. This translates into CASSLKHLVNEQYF.

The rearrangement links TRBV11-2 to TRBJ1-2; D unresolved. The CDR3 runs 12 residues. Deletions cut 5 bases from V and 5 bases from J, with 9 bases between. Germline V gene sequence: CDR1 SGHAT, CDR2 FQNNGV. In nucleotides, the CDR3 is TGTGCCAGCAGCGAGACCGGGTATGGCTACACCTTC. It translates to CASSETGYGYTF.

The V gene is TRBV11-3, the J gene TRBJ2-3, with 7 positions matching TRBD1. There are 16 residues in the CDR3. The V segment lost 0 bases and the J segment 4 bases; nucleotides outside the gene matches: 7. The germline CDR1 and CDR2 sequences are SGHNT and YENEEA. The CDR3 DNA reads TGTGCCAGCAGCTTAGAAGATAAAGGGGGCCCAGATACGCAGTATTTT. Translated, it gives CASSLEDKGGPDTQYF.

This clone has just a few counts. The genes are TRBV15 and TRBJ1-6; 7 positions match TRBD1. Germline V gene data show CDR1 as LNHNV and CDR2 as YYDKDF (reference sequence). J lost 5 bases, V lost 3 bases, and 10 bases had no gene match. This CDR3 has 17 residues. The CDR3 region has the DNA TGTGCCACCAGCAGGGAGGGGGCCGGATGGGATAATTCACCCCTCCACTTT. Translation gives CATSREGAGWDNSPLHF.

This chain uses TRBV10-1 with TRBJ2-1; TRBD2 might be the D (5 bases). Trimming took off 4 bases at V and 5 bases at J, with 12 bases between the two ends. From germline, CDR1 is WNHNN and CDR2 SYGVQD (reference sequence). The length of the CDR3 is 14 residues. This chain's CDR3 is CASSGVRADNEQFF. The CDR3 DNA sequence: TGCGCCAGCAGTGGCGTTAGAGCGGACAATGAGCAGTTCTTC.

The chain couples TRBV7-9 to TRBJ2-5; 9 nucleotides agree with TRBD2. Germline V gene sequence: CDR1 SEHNR, CDR2 FQNEAQ (reference sequence). The CDR3 is 17 residues long. Unmatched junction bases numbered 9, after V lost 2 bases and J lost 2 bases. For the CDR3, the DNA is TGTGCCAGCAGCTTACATCTAGCGGGGTCCCATCAAGAGACCCAGTACTTC. Protein: CASSLHLAGSHQETQYF.

V and J are TRBV24-1 and TRBJ2-1; no definite D call. Trimming stripped 5 bases from V and 6 bases from J, with 13 bases between. Germline CDR1 and CDR2: KGHDR and SFDVKD. The CDR3 covers 14 residues. The CDR3: CATSGGGDGNEQFF. The CDR3 nucleotides are TGTGCCACCAGTGGCGGCGGAGATGGCAATGAGCAGTTCTTC.

In its sample, this clone was seen a few times. The V and J genes are TRBV2 and TRBJ1-6, with TRBD1 identical over 7 bases. Germline values: CDR1 SNHLY, CDR2 FYNNEI. The V segment lost 6 bases and the J segment 7 bases; nucleotides outside the gene matches: 6. The CDR3 spans 14 residues. The CDR3 bases are TGTGCCAGCAGGTCAGGGGGAAGAAATTCACCCCTCCACTTT. Residues: CASRSGGRNSPLHF.

CDR3 bases: TGCGCCAGCAGCCGTGATGCCGGCTATGGCTACACCTTC. Its protein is CASSRDAGYGYTF. J is TRBJ1-2 and V is TRBV5-1; D is ambiguous. Looked up from germline, CDR1 is SGHRS and CDR2 is YFSETQ. The CDR3 loop spans 13 amino acids. V gave up 4 bases and J gave up 4 bases, with 11 bases separating them.

The chain is built from TRBV10-3 and TRBJ2-7, with D maybe TRBD2 (7 bases). This CDR3 has 16 amino acids. V was shortened by 5 bases and J by 2 bases, with 19 bases between the two germline ends. Germline V gene sequence: CDR1 ENHRY, CDR2 SYGVKD. The CDR3 loop reads CAISSGGAGVPYEQYF. The CDR3 DNA sequence: TGTGCCATCAGTAGTGGGGGGGCGGGAGTTCCCTACGAGCAGTACTTC.

This chain uses TRBV25-1 with TRBJ1-1; no clear D gene. Germline lookup yields CDR1 MGHDK and CDR2 SYGVNS. Trimming pared 2 bases from V and 1 base from J, leaving 11 bases between. The CDR3 extends over 15 amino acids. The DNA of the CDR3 is TGTGCCAGCAGTGAACGCAAAGCATCGAACACTGAAGCTTTCTTT. Its protein is CASSERKASNTEAFF.

The chain couples TRBV5-1 to TRBJ2-4; maybe TRBD2 (6 bases). Germline V gene data show CDR1 as SGHRS and CDR2 as YFSETQ. CDR3 length: 17 amino acids. Deletions cut 4 bases from V and 0 bases from J, with 17 bases between. The CDR3 region has the DNA TGCGCCAGCAGCAGGGGTGGGGACTCTCTAGCCAAAAACATTCAGTACTTC. Translation: CASSRGGDSLAKNIQYF.

This clone was recorded only once. Here the CDR3 reads CASSQGSLGSYPGELFF. The CDR3 nucleotides read TGCGCCAGCAGCCAAGGTTCCCTTGGGAGTTACCCCGGGGAGCTGTTTTTT. V gene TRBV4-1 combines with J gene TRBJ2-2; D possibly corresponds to TRBD2 (5 bases). Germline-derived CDR1 and CDR2 are MGHRA and YSYEKL. The CDR3 contains 17 residues. V dropped 1 base and J dropped 6 bases, with 18 bases sitting between them.

The chain recombines TRBV5-1 with TRBJ1-1; 7 bases align to TRBD1. The germline V gene has CDR1 SGHRS and CDR2 YFSETQ. The ends lost 9 bases at V and 1 base at J; junction bases unmatched: 12. The CDR3 totals 15 residues. The CDR3 is CATHVGTDQNTEAFF. CDR3 nucleotide sequence: TGCGCCACTCATGTCGGGACAGATCAGAACACTGAAGCTTTCTTT.

The rearrangement links TRBV4-1 to TRBJ1-5; D remains unclear. This CDR3 is 15 amino acids long. Germline V gene sequence: CDR1 MGHRA, CDR2 YSYEKL. V was clipped by 1 base and J by 4 bases, with 11 bases between them. In DNA form, the CDR3 reads TGCGCCAGCAGCCAAGCGGAGGGAGGAAATCAGCCCCAGCATTTT. It is translated as CASSQAEGGNQPQHF.

V gene TRBV6-1 combines with J gene TRBJ1-5, with D perhaps TRBD1 (6 bases). The CDR3 spans 15 residues. V gave up 3 bases and J gave up 5 bases, with 14 bases separating them. Germline V gene data show CDR1 as MNHNS and CDR2 as SASEGT. CDR3: CASSDGGGPHQPQHF. The CDR3, as DNA: TGTGCCAGCAGTGATGGGGGGGGCCCACATCAGCCCCAGCATTTT.

The rearrangement joins TRBV4-1 to TRBJ2-5; D possibly corresponds to TRBD2 (5 bases). Germline loops: CDR1 MGHRA, CDR2 YSYEKL. The length of the CDR3 is 15 residues. Trimming removed 4 bases from V and 5 bases from J, with 17 bases in between. The CDR3 reads CASSRGLETGETQYF. Written as DNA, the CDR3 is TGCGCCAGCAGCCGCGGACTCGAGACCGGTGAGACCCAGTACTTC.

The chain employs TRBV27 and TRBJ1-2; D is ambiguous. Between the trimmed V and J ends, which lost 5 bases and 8 bases, there was a span of 12 bases. The germline V gene has CDR1 MNHEY and CDR2 SMNVEV (reference sequence). CDR3 length: 12 residues. The CDR3 DNA reads as TGTGCCAGCAGTCCTAATGATAGCGGCTACACCTTC. This sequence encodes CASSPNDSGYTF.

The chain recombines TRBV28 with TRBJ1-1; a weak D match, TRBD1 (5 bases). CDR1 is MDHEN and CDR2 is SYDVKM in the germline V gene. Trimming left V 3 bases short and J 4 bases short, with 21 bases between. CDR3 length: 17 amino acids. The CDR3 nucleotides are TGTGCCAGCAGTTTCCGGGGCGAGGGGAGGTTTTCCACTGAAGCTTTCTTT. Encoded protein: CASSFRGEGRFSTEAFF.

The chain uses TRBV4-1 and TRBJ1-2; weak D call: TRBD1 (5 bases). Germline V gives CDR1 MGHRA, CDR2 YSYEKL. The V gene lost 2 bases and the J gene lost 4 bases, with 14 bases spanning the gap. CDR3 length equals 15 residues. The CDR3 DNA follows: TGCGCCAGCAGCCAAATCGCAGGAGGGGCCTATGGCTACACCTTC. Encoded protein: CASSQIAGGAYGYTF.

V usage is TRBV18 and J usage is TRBJ2-3; 10 nucleotides agree with TRBD2. The CDR3 length is 18 residues. Germline V gene data show CDR1 as KGHSH and CDR2 as LQKENI. The ends lost 2 bases at V and 4 bases at J; junction bases unmatched: 12. The CDR3 loop reads CASSPGAGGPLMADTQYF. CDR3 nucleotide sequence: TGTGCCAGCTCACCAGGAGCGGGAGGGCCTCTTATGGCAGATACGCAGTATTTT.

The rearrangement joins TRBV18 to TRBJ2-7; 8 nucleotides line up with TRBD2. Germline V CDR1 and CDR2: KGHSH, LQKENI. There are 15 residues in the CDR3. With 5 bases clipped from V and 6 bases from J, the junction kept 12 bases outside the gene matches. CDR3 sequence reads: CASSTEAGARVEQYF. CDR3 DNA: TGTGCCAGCTCAACAGAAGCGGGGGCCCGGGTCGAGCAGTACTTC.

V is TRBV20-1 and J is TRBJ2-1; 10 nucleotides align to TRBD2. This CDR3 region has 16 residues. Germline CDR1 DFQATT, CDR2 SNEGSKA (reference sequence). Losses at the gene ends were 3 bases for V and 9 bases for J; bases not matched to a gene: 14. The CDR3 coding sequence is TGCAGTGCTAGTTCACTGGAAGCGGGAGGGCCGGGTGAGCAGTTCTTC. Protein: CSASSLEAGGPGEQFF.

This chain uses TRBV11-3 with TRBJ2-1, with 11 bases that match TRBD2. The trim removed 5 bases at V and 6 bases at J, leaving 12 bases unmatched. Germline assignment: CDR1 SGHNT and CDR2 YENEEA. The CDR3 is 17 amino acids. The CDR3 nucleotides are TGTGCCAGCAGCCTTTACTCACTAGCGGGAGAAGGCAATGAGCAGTTCTTC. Amino acid sequence: CASSLYSLAGEGNEQFF.

The CDR3 loop is CASSTLRSEAEAFF. For the CDR3, the DNA is TGTGCCAGCAGCACCCTCCGTTCGGAGGCTGAAGCTTTCTTT. The genes are TRBV7-9 and TRBJ1-1; D is unresolved. The germline gives CDR1 SEHNR, CDR2 FQNEAQ (reference sequence). Trimming removed 5 bases from V and 6 bases from J, with 16 bases in between. The CDR3 has 14 amino acids.